This section outlines one TCR beta chain sequence together with its context. Antigen: not known. Sequencing used immunoSEQ version 4 in survey mode. TCRdb keeps only in-frame clones here, not all; method: immunoSEQ multiplex PCR. Here the sample spans roughly 30,000 clones, about four fifths being singletons. Cells were stimulated with CMV-infected fibroblast lysates at approximately 10 ug/mL. Sorted nonresponding memory CD4+ T cells were CD40L-negative, CD69-negative, CD45RO-high. Losses at the gene ends were 0 bases for V and 1 base for J; bases not matched to a gene: 10. Germline loops: CDR1 SGHRS, CDR2 YFSETQ. The CDR3 runs to 18 residues. The sample is drawn from a study of persistence of HIV-infected CD4 T cells.

The source was CD4+ T cells sorted from PBMCs after approximately 18-hour stimulation, collected from a patient who received antiretroviral therapy. The chain combines TRBV5-1 with TRBJ2-3; 8 bases align to TRBD2. The clonotype was recovered from an adult man with HIV who was CMV-seropositive. The CDR3 DNA reads TGCGCCAGCAGCTTGGACCAGCGGGGGCGACTTGGCACAGATACGCAGTATTTT. Translated: CASSLDQRGRLGTDTQYF.